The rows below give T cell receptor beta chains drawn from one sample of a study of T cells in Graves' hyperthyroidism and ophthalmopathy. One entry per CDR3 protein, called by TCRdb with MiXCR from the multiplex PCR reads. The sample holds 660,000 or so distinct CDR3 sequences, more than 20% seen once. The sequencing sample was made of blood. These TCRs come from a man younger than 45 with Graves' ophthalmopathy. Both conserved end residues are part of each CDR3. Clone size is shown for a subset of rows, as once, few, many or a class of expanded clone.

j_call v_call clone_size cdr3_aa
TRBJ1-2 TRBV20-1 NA CSASDWREVHGYTF
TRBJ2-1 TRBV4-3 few CASSQELQISYNEQFF
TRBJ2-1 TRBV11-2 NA CASSLTASGWNEQFF
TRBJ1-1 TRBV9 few CASSKSGAGNTEAFF
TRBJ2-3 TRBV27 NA CASSTLDRVRGDTQYF
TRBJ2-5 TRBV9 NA CASSVVGGETQYF
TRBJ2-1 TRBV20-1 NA CSARWDRALDEQFF
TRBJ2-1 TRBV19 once CASRDRSHNEQFF
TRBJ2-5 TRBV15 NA CATSRVGRGRGETQYF
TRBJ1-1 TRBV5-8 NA CASSSGGGGTEAFF
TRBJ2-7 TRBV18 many CASSPLPQGDPYEQYF
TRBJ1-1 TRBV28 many CASRGTGVNTEAFF
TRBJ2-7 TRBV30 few CAWRRGVHEQYF
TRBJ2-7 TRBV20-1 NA CSARDPAGALEQYF
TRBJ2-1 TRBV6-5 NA CASSYSEREWQFF
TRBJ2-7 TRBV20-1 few CSASWPDPYPRYF
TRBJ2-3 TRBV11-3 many CASSRDSTDTQYF
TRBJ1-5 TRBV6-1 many CASRVQGALNQPQHF
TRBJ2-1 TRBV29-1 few CSVRWSSYNEQFF
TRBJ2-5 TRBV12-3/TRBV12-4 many CASRTPGQGHETQYF
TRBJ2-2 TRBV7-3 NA CASSLTSGTANTGELFF
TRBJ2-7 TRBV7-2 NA CASSQIWRSEQYF
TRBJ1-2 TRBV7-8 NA CASSLAPGTSYGYTF
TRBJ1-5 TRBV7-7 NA CASSDDRGDQPQHF
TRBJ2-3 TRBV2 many CASSESAAGGPTDTQYF
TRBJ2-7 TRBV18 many CASSPGASGRYEQYF
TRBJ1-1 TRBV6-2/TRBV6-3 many CASSYSPHVFQGVHMNTEAFF
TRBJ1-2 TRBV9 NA CASSVATSLYGYTF
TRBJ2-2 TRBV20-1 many CSARDPANGELFF
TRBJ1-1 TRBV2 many CASSEMTVATEAFF
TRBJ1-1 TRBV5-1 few CASSLWGGQSTEAFF
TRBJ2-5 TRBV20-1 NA CSAKTTTGYFQTQYF
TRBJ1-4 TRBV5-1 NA CASSGRQGARTNEKLFF
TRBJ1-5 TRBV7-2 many CASSLQENQPQHF
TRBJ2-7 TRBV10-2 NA CASSDRGEPLYEQYF
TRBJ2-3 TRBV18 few CASSPPIRDTQYF
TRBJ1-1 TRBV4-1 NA CASSLQSGGTEAFF
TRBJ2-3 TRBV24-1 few CATSSGRAVTQYF
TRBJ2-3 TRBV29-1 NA CSVALAGATTDTQYF
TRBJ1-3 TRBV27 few CASAQTARNTIYF
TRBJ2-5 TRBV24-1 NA CATSSGGKETQYF
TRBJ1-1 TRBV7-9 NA CASSNKGNTEAFF
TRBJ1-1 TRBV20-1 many CSARDGGQGDWNTEAFF
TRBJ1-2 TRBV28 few CASEGRTDYGYTF
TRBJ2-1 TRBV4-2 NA CASYGLAEDNEQFF
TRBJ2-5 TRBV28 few CATTRGTQYF
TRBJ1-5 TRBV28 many CASSLRASNQPQHF
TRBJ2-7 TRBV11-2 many CASSYQPSQQYF
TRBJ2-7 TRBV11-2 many CASSTPTSGSNEQYF
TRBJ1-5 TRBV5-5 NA CASSLRQVGQPQHF
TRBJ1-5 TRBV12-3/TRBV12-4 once CASSWTGERNQPQHF